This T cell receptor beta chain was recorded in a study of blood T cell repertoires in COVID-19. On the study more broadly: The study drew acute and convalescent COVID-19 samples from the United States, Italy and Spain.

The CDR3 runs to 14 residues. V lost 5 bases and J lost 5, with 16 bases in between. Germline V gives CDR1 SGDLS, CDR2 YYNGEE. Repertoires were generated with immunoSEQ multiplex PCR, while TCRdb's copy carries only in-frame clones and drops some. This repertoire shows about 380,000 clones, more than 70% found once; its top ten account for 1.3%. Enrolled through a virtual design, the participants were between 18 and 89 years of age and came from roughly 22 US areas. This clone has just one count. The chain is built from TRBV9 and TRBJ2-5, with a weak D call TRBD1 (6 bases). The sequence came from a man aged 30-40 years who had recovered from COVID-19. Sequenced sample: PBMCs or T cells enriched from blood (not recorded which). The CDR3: CASSATGLRETQYF. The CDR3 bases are TGTGCCAGCAGTGCGACAGGACTGAGGGAGACCCAGTACTTC.